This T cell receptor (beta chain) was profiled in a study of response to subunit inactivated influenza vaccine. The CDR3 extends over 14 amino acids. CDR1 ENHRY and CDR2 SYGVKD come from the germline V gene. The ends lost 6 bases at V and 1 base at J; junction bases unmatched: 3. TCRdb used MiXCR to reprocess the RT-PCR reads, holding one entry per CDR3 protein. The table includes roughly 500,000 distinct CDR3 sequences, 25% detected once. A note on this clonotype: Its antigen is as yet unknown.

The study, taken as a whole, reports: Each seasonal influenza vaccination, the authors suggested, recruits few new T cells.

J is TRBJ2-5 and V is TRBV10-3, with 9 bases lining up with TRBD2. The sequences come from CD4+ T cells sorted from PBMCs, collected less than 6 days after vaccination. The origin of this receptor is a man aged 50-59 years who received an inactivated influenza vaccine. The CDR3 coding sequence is TGTGCCATCAGGACTAGCGGAGCCCAAGAGACCCAGTACTTC. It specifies CAIRTSGAQETQYF.